Presented here are 7 T cell receptor beta chains from one specimen sequenced in a study of identical twins. TCRdb reanalysed the 5' RACE reads using MiXCR and keeps one entry per CDR3 protein. The sample includes under 300,000 distinct CDR3 sequences, roughly 8.7% of them seen just once. The same data also went into a second study, on yellow fever vaccine responses in identical twins.

Sequenced material: CD8+ T cells sorted from blood. The receptor source for this set is a woman aged 18-35 years in good health.

This clonotype was seen more than once but under ten times. CDR3 DNA sequence: TGTGCCAGTAGTATAGACTACAATGAGCAGTTCTTC. Its protein is CASSIDYNEQFF. V gene TRBV19 combines with J gene TRBJ2-1; D unclear. Germline V gene data show CDR1 as LNHDA and CDR2 as SQIVND (reference sequence). The V and J ends lost 0 bases and 3 bases respectively, with 0 bases between them. The CDR3 covers 12 residues. Complete variable domain (other parts from reference TRBV19 and TRBJ2-1): DGGITQSPKYLFRKEGQNVTLSCEQNLNHDAMYWYRQDPGQGLRLIYYSQIVNDFQKGDIAEGYSVSREKKESFPLTVTSAQKNPTAFYLCASSIDYNEQFFGPGTRLTVL.

At least ten counts were recorded for this clonotype. The chain uses TRBV13 and TRBJ2-1; D gene unclear. Trimming shortened V by 2 bases and J by 5 bases, and 4 bases separated the two germline ends. CDR1 and CDR2 from the germline V gene are PRHDT and FYEKMQ (reference sequence). The length of the CDR3 is 12 residues. The CDR3 region is CASSLRDNEQFF. In DNA, the CDR3 is TGTGCCAGCAGCTTAAGGGACAATGAGCAGTTCTTC. The variable domain in full, completed from reference TRBV13 and TRBJ2-1, reads AAGVIQSPRHLIKEKRETATLKCYPIPRHDTVYWYQQGPGQDPQFLISFYEKMQSDKGSIPDRFSAQQFSDYHSELNMSSLELGDSALYFCASSLRDNEQFFGPGTRLTVL.

The genes are TRBV7-9 and TRBJ1-4; D unclear. Per the germline V gene, CDR1 is SEHNR and CDR2 is FQNEAQ (reference sequence). The CDR3 is 13 amino acids. The V end was cut by 5 bases, the J end by 8 bases, with 12 bases between. The CDR3 sequence is CASSGTAEEKLFF. The CDR3 DNA sequence: TGTGCCAGCAGCGGAACTGCTGAGGAAAAACTGTTTTTT.

The genes are TRBV20-1 and TRBJ2-7; 11 bases line up with TRBD2. The V segment lost 7 bases and the J segment 3 bases; nucleotides outside the gene matches: 5. The CDR3 is 13 amino acids. The germline CDR1 and CDR2 sequences are DFQATT and SNEGSKA (reference sequence). CDR3: CSGRGLADYEQYF. The CDR3 coding sequence is TGCAGTGGCCGGGGACTAGCGGACTACGAGCAGTACTTC.

This clonotype was counted between two and nine times. The V call is TRBV7-9, the J call TRBJ2-7; 10 bases map to TRBD2. The CDR3 totals 17 residues. With V trimmed by 5 bases and J by 2 bases, 12 bases remained unmatched. Germline values: CDR1 SEHNR, CDR2 FQNEAQ (reference sequence). Written as DNA, the CDR3 is TGTGCCAGCAGCCCGCACACCCTAGCGGGGGTACCCTACGAGCAGTACTTC. As protein: CASSPHTLAGVPYEQYF.

This clonotype was counted ten times or more. This chain uses TRBV24-1 with TRBJ2-1, with D possibly being TRBD2 (6 bases). V gave up 4 bases and J gave up 2 bases, with 8 bases separating them. CDR1 and CDR2 (germline): KGHDR, SFDVKD. The CDR3 covers 14 residues. CDR3 nucleotides: TGTGCCACCAGTGACGGGGGAACCTACAATGAGCAGTTCTTC. This codes for CATSDGGTYNEQFF.

This clonotype came up a few times. The chain recombines TRBV12-5 with TRBJ2-1; the match to TRBD1 covers 8 bases. CDR1 is LGHNT and CDR2 is FRNRAP in the germline V gene. The CDR3 contains 14 residues. V was clipped by 5 bases and J by 5 bases; unmatched bases: 5. The CDR3 region has the DNA TGTGCTAGTGGTGACGGGACAGGTAACAATGAGCAGTTCTTC. Translating it yields CASGDGTGNNEQFF.